Reported below is one TCR beta chain. The sample belongs to a study of blood T cell repertoires in COVID-19. In the study's own analysis: By means of reference gene primer amplification, nucleated cell counts were estimated. Only in-frame clones appear in the TCRdb table, and some are missing; sequencing was by immunoSEQ multiplex PCR. V and J calls and clone size are given by that table; D and trimming were obtained from the DNA. The data contain 70,000 to 80,000 clones, more than 85% of them singletons. Trimming stripped 2 bases from V and 4 bases from J, with 19 bases between. The germline gives CDR1 SGDLS, CDR2 YYNGEE. The CDR3 runs to 17 residues.

The receptor's source is an older woman with active COVID-19. The sample consisted of peripheral blood. V usage is TRBV9 and J usage is TRBJ2-1; a weak D match, TRBD2 (5 bases). The CDR3, as DNA: TGTGCCAGCAGCGTGAGCGGCTCAGAACCCTATTACAATGAGCAGTTCTTC. This codes for CASSVSGSEPYYNEQFF.